These 30 T cell receptor beta chains share one sample of origin, sequenced in a study of human T cells and chemical hapten exposure. Sample time point: patch test 2, 6 weeks after DPC sensitization. Treatment given: therapeutic diphenylcyclopropenone sensitization with weekly scalp DPC. TCRdb reprocessed the RACE reads with MiXCR, giving one entry per CDR3 protein. Counted here are about 140,000 distinct CDR3 sequences, 10% to 15% occurring once; the ten biggest clones make up around 1.4%. Material: whole blood, obtained in connection with sensitization to the hapten diphenylcyclopropenone (DPC). The receptors come from a woman between 45 and 60 years old with alopecia areata. Some clones in this sample may be carry-over from other donors' samples.

The chain is built from TRBV12-3 or TRBV12-4 and TRBJ2-3; D is uncertain. Trimming pared 3 bases from V and 2 bases from J, leaving 6 bases between. The CDR3 length is 13 residues. The CDR3 loop reads CASSFVLTDTQYF. The CDR3 nucleotides are TGTGCCAGCAGTTTCGTCCTCACAGATACGCAGTATTTT.

The chain is built from TRBV12-3 or TRBV12-4 and TRBJ2-1; 8 bases are shared with TRBD2. J lost 9 bases, V lost 5 bases, and 12 bases had no gene match. This CDR3 is 15 amino acids long. Here the CDR3 DNA reads TGTGCCAGCAGTGCCCGGAAGACTAGCGCCCTTGAGCAGTTCTTC. Residues: CASSARKTSALEQFF.

This clonotype has ten or more counts. This sequence joins TRBV20-1 and TRBJ1-3, with 7 bases that match TRBD1. Losses at the gene ends were 0 bases for V and 9 bases for J; bases not matched to a gene: 17. Germline V CDR1 and CDR2: DFQATT, SNEGSKA (reference sequence). The CDR3 covers 17 residues. The CDR3 region is CSARDTGTAGIGGTIYF. The DNA for the CDR3 is TGCAGTGCTAGAGATACCGGGACAGCTGGTATTGGCGGCACCATATATTTT.

This clonotype occurred many times. This chain connects TRBV6-1 to TRBJ2-7; TRBD2 aligns across 11 bases. V lost 4 bases to trimming and J lost 3 bases; unmatched junction nucleotides: 5. The CDR3 sequence is 15 residues long. Germline CDR1 and CDR2: MNHNS and SASEGT. CDR3 DNA sequence: TGTGCCAGCAGTGCCACTAGCGGGGGAGACTACGAGCAGTACTTC. This translates into CASSATSGGDYEQYF.

This clonotype was recorded a few times. The junction differs from germline at one of its ends, possibly a read error. This chain connects TRBV29-1 to TRBJ2-5; D gene unclear. CDR3 size: 11 residues. Germline values: CDR1 SQVTM, CDR2 ANQGSEA. The CDR3 region has the DNA TGCAGCGTACGCCCCCAAGAGACTCAGTACTTC. Translating it yields CSVRPQETQYF. Looking up the rest from reference TRBV29-1 and TRBJ2-5 gives the full variable domain: SAVISQKPSRDICQRGTSLTIQCQVDSQVTMMFWYRQQPGQSLTLIATANQGSEATYESGFVIDKFPISRPNLTFSTLTVSNMSPEDSSIYLCSVRPQETQYFGPGTRLLVL.

The rearrangement joins TRBV6-6 to TRBJ2-7; 9 nucleotides line up with TRBD2. There are 16 residues in the CDR3. The germline V gene has CDR1 MNHNY and CDR2 SVGAGI (reference sequence). V dropped 2 bases and J dropped 0; count of bases not matched to a gene: 5. DNA for the CDR3: TGTGCCAGCAGTTACCTACAGCGGGGGGACTCCTACGAGCAGTACTTC. This gives the protein CASSYLQRGDSYEQYF.

The chain uses TRBV5-1 and TRBJ2-3, with 8 bases lining up with TRBD2. This CDR3 comprises 14 residues. Germline V gene sequence: CDR1 SGHRS, CDR2 YFSETQ. V lost 7 bases to trimming and J lost 6 bases; unmatched junction nucleotides: 10. CDR3 DNA sequence: TGCGCCAGCCGGACCCCGGGACTAGTGGATACGCAGTATTTT. This encodes CASRTPGLVDTQYF.

In this sample, this clonotype turned up a few times. The chain combines TRBV5-1 with TRBJ1-5, with D perhaps TRBD1 (5 bases). The germline V and J ends were trimmed by 10 bases and 4 bases, with 18 bases remaining between them. The CDR3 runs to 14 residues. Germline V gives CDR1 SGHRS, CDR2 YFSETQ. Here the CDR3 reads CAAGLMDKNQPQHF. The CDR3, as DNA: TGCGCCGCTGGACTTATGGACAAGAATCAGCCCCAGCATTTT.

The gene calls are TRBV11-2 and TRBJ2-5; 7 bases fit TRBD2. CDR1 SGHAT and CDR2 FQNNGV come from the germline V gene. CDR3 length: 16 residues. J lost 5 bases, V lost 5 bases, and 14 bases had no gene match. The CDR3 spells CASSQPRGVFGETQYF. The CDR3 DNA is TGTGCCAGCAGCCAACCACGGGGGGTCTTCGGGGAGACCCAGTACTTC.

This chain joins TRBV5-4 and TRBJ2-3; TRBD2 aligns across 9 bases. The CDR3 covers 14 residues. V was pared by 4 bases and J by 3 bases, with 3 bases of the junction left unmatched. Germline V gene sequence: CDR1 SGHNT, CDR2 YYREEE (reference sequence). The CDR3 region is CASSVGLATDTQYF. The CDR3, as DNA: TGTGCCAGCAGCGTAGGACTAGCGACAGATACGCAGTATTTT.

The V gene is TRBV29-1, the J gene TRBJ1-1; the D gene is possibly TRBD1 (6 bases). The CDR3 is 14 residues long. Germline-derived CDR1 and CDR2 are SQVTM and ANQGSEA. The V end lost 4 bases, the J end lost 4 bases, and 16 bases lay between the germline ends. The CDR3 bases are TGCAGCGTTGGCCCCAGGGGAGGCGGCACTGAAGCTTTCTTT. As protein: CSVGPRGGGTEAFF. The full variable domain, in which reference TRBV29-1 and TRBJ1-1 provide the parts outside the CDR3, is SAVISQKPSRDICQRGTSLTIQCQVDSQVTMMFWYRQQPGQSLTLIATANQGSEATYESGFVIDKFPISRPNLTFSTLTVSNMSPEDSSIYLCSVGPRGGGTEAFFGQGTRLTVV.

This clonotype was recorded at least ten times. V and J are TRBV11-2 and TRBJ1-6; D unresolved. Trimming left V 1 base short and J 3 bases short, with 10 bases between. The CDR3 is 16 amino acids. Germline V lookup: CDR1 SGHAT, CDR2 FQNNGV. DNA of the CDR3: TGTGCCAGCAGCTTAGTGTTAGCAGGCTATAATTCACCCCTCCACTTT. It encodes CASSLVLAGYNSPLHF.

The chain couples TRBV29-1 to TRBJ2-3, with unresolved D. The CDR3 runs to 11 residues. Looked up from germline, CDR1 is SQVTM and CDR2 is ANQGSEA. V was cut by 6 bases and J by 13 bases, with 17 bases left in between. CDR3 loop: CSVAHGPAKYF. The CDR3 DNA is TGCAGCGTCGCTCACGGCCCGGCGAAGTATTTT.

V is TRBV7-2 and J is TRBJ2-1; D call uncertain. The CDR3 consists of 12 residues. Germline loops: CDR1 SGHTA, CDR2 FQGNSA. V gave up 1 base and J gave up 11 bases, with 9 bases separating them. Here the CDR3 reads CASSLGLQQQFF. The CDR3 DNA reads as TGTGCCAGCAGCTTAGGACTTCAACAGCAGTTCTTC.

This clonotype was seen a few times. The chain links TRBV3-1 to TRBJ2-3; TRBD2 matches at 8 bases. CDR1 is LGHDT and CDR2 is YNNKEL in the germline V gene (reference sequence). The CDR3 has 15 residues. V dropped 2 bases and J dropped 0; count of bases not matched to a gene: 1. CDR3 sequence reads: CASSQPSGSTDTQYF. DNA for the CDR3: TGTGCCAGCAGCCAACCTAGCGGGAGCACAGATACGCAGTATTTT.

This clonotype showed up just a few times. The junction differs from germline at one of its ends, possibly a read error. The gene calls are TRBV7-7 and TRBJ2-1; no definite D call. The CDR3 covers 14 residues. Germline lookup yields CDR1 SSHAT and CDR2 FNYEAQ (reference sequence). CDR3 residues: CASSLSPFAGEQFF. The DNA of the CDR3 is TGTGCTAGCAGCTTAAGCCCGTTCGCCGGGGAGCAGTTCTTC.

The chain combines TRBV7-8 with TRBJ1-1, with D hard to call. The CDR3 is 14 residues long. V lost 2 bases and J 0 bases, leaving 7 bases between the germline ends. Germline CDR1 reads SGHVS; CDR2 reads FQNEAQ. The chain's CDR3 is CASSLSVMNTEAFF. The CDR3 region has the DNA TGTGCCAGCAGCTTATCCGTCATGAACACTGAAGCTTTCTTT.

This clonotype was seen a few times. The J gene is TRBJ1-2, the V gene TRBV19; D is ambiguous. CDR1 is LNHDA and CDR2 is SQIVND in the germline V gene (reference sequence). The CDR3 contains 13 residues. V was trimmed by 10 bases and J by 4 bases, leaving 16 bases between them. The chain's CDR3 is CATSLLDGYGYTF. The CDR3 nucleotides read TGTGCCACTTCCCTACTGGATGGCTATGGCTACACCTTC. Based on the CDR3 plus reference TRBV19 and TRBJ1-2, the full variable domain is DGGITQSPKYLFRKEGQNVTLSCEQNLNHDAMYWYRQDPGQGLRLIYYSQIVNDFQKGDIAEGYSVSREKKESFPLTVTSAQKNPTAFYLCATSLLDGYGYTFGSGTRLTVV.

This clonotype was counted at least ten times. The rearrangement joins TRBV28 to TRBJ2-7, with 9 bases lining up with TRBD2. The CDR3 is made up of 13 amino acids. The germline V gene has CDR1 MDHEN and CDR2 SYDVKM. Germline trimming cut 6 bases from V and 3 bases from J; bases unmatched to any gene: 3. The CDR3 protein is CASRLAGSYEQYF. DNA for the CDR3: TGTGCCAGCAGGCTAGCGGGAAGCTACGAGCAGTACTTC.

This clonotype was counted ten times or more. The rearrangement links TRBV5-1 to TRBJ1-4; TRBD1 aligns across 7 bases. This CDR3 region has 14 residues. V was pared by 4 bases and J by 6 bases, with 6 bases of the junction left unmatched. CDR1 and CDR2 (germline): SGHRS, YFSETQ. The CDR3 sequence is CASSRGTVDEKLFF. CDR3 nucleotides: TGCGCCAGCAGCAGAGGGACAGTGGATGAAAAACTGTTTTTT.

The V and J genes are TRBV5-6 and TRBJ2-5, with TRBD1 matching over 7 bases. The CDR3 contains 15 residues. CDR1 and CDR2 from the germline V gene are SGHDT and YYEEEE. V shed 2 bases, J shed 1 base, and the junction held 5 bases outside the gene matches. The DNA for the CDR3 is TGTGCCAGCAGCTTTGACCGGGACAGCCAAGAGACCCAGTACTTC. Translating it yields CASSFDRDSQETQYF. Supplemented by reference TRBV5-6 and TRBJ2-5, the full variable domain reads DAGVTQSPTHLIKTRGQQVTLRCSPKSGHDTVSWYQQALGQGPQFIFQYYEEEERQRGNFPDRFSGHQFPNYSSELNVNALLLGDSALYLCASSFDRDSQETQYFGPGTRLLVL.

This clonotype occurred a few times. The CDR3 region has the DNA TGTGCCTGGAGTGAACCTATTGGCACCCAGTACTTC. Amino acid sequence: CAWSEPIGTQYF. The chain carries TRBV30 and TRBJ2-5; D is unclear. V lost 1 base, J lost 8 bases, and 11 bases lay in between. The CDR3 is made up of 12 amino acids. Looked up from germline, CDR1 is GTSNPN and CDR2 is SVGIG (reference sequence).

This clonotype was recorded only once. This sequence joins TRBV12-3 or TRBV12-4 and TRBJ1-2; D unclear. The CDR3 runs 12 residues. Trimming took off 3 bases at V and 8 bases at J, with 10 bases between the two ends. CDR3 protein: CASSFGPEGYTF. The CDR3 nucleotides are TGTGCCAGCAGTTTCGGGCCGGAGGGCTACACCTTC.

V gene TRBV9 combines with J gene TRBJ2-1, with 14 nucleotides matching TRBD2. Germline-derived CDR1 and CDR2 are SGDLS and YYNGEE. V lost 1 base to trimming and J lost 7 bases; unmatched junction nucleotides: 13. The CDR3 length is 19 residues. CDR3 sequence: CASSVHGAGWTSGRNEQFF. The CDR3 region has the DNA TGTGCCAGCAGCGTACACGGGGCGGGTTGGACTAGCGGGAGGAATGAGCAGTTCTTC.

This clonotype was detected many times. One end of the junction is discordant with germline, which a read error may explain. V and J are TRBV11-2 and TRBJ1-1, with TRBD1 identical over 7 bases. Germline V gene lookup returns CDR1 SGHAT and CDR2 FQNNGV. This CDR3 region has 13 residues. The CDR3 reads CASSNGQDLEVFF. CDR3 DNA: TGTGCCAGCAGCAACGGACAGGACCTTGAAGTTTTCTTT.

This rearrangement joins TRBV6-5 to TRBJ2-1, with D uncertain. With 6 bases removed from V and 0 bases from J, the gap between germline ends came to 9 bases. The CDR3 runs to 14 residues. Germline CDR1 MNHEY, CDR2 SVGAGI. The CDR3 coding sequence is TGTGCCAGCAGGCAACAAAGCTCCTACAATGAGCAGTTCTTC. Protein sequence: CASRQQSSYNEQFF.

This clonotype was counted only a few times. The V call is TRBV28, the J call TRBJ2-7, with D perhaps matching TRBD2 (7 bases). The CDR3 extends over 15 amino acids. Germline V lookup: CDR1 MDHEN, CDR2 SYDVKM. The V and J ends lost 7 bases and 0 bases respectively, with 16 bases between them. The chain's CDR3 is CASTKGGPSSYEQYF. The DNA of the CDR3 is TGTGCCAGCACAAAGGGGGGGCCGAGCTCCTACGAGCAGTACTTC.

This chain uses TRBV7-9 with TRBJ1-1, with 10 bases matching TRBD1. Trimming cost V 5 bases and J 0 bases; bases outside gene matches: 3. The CDR3 has 15 amino acids. Germline V gene lookup returns CDR1 SEHNR and CDR2 FQNEAQ (reference sequence). CDR3 sequence (DNA): TGTGCCAGCAGCACCGGGACAGGGGTGAACACTGAAGCTTTCTTT. Translation: CASSTGTGVNTEAFF.

This clonotype occurred a few times. This chain uses TRBV29-1 with TRBJ1-3; D unclear. The V and J ends lost 5 bases and 0 bases respectively, with 5 bases between them. This CDR3 region has 12 residues. Germline values: CDR1 SQVTM, CDR2 ANQGSEA. For the CDR3, the DNA is TGCAGCGTTACGGTCTCTGGAAACACCATATATTTT. Translated, it gives CSVTVSGNTIYF.

This clonotype was detected only a few times. The rearrangement uses TRBV30 and TRBJ1-1; D is undetermined. This CDR3 region has 15 residues. CDR1 is GTSNPN and CDR2 is SVGIG in the germline V gene (reference sequence). Trimming cost V 5 bases and J 0 bases, with 16 bases left between them. The CDR3 region is CAWGRGRRMNTEAFF. CDR3 nucleotides: TGTGCCTGGGGCCGCGGAAGACGGATGAACACTGAAGCTTTCTTT.